This entry lists 29 T cell receptor beta chains sequenced from one sample in a study of cytomegalovirus exposure and HLA in healthy donors. Data came from immunoSEQ multiplex PCR; TCRdb stores just in-frame clones and leaves some out. In the table there are roughly 56,000 clones, roughly 94% of which are singletons. Sequenced sample: PBMCs. The receptors stem from a man younger than 35 in good health and CMV-seronegative.

The chain employs TRBV5-8 and TRBJ1-1; D possibly corresponds to TRBD1 (6 bases). Between the trimmed V and J ends, which lost 2 bases and 0 bases, there was a span of 11 bases. This CDR3 comprises 15 residues. The V gene's germline CDR1 is SGHTS and CDR2 YDEGEE. For the CDR3, the DNA is TGTGCCAGCAGCTTCCGGGACACCTTGAACACTGAAGCTTTCTTT. Translating it yields CASSFRDTLNTEAFF. Full variable domain (outside the CDR3, taken from reference TRBV5-8 and TRBJ1-1): EAGVTQSPTHLIKTRGQQATLRCSPISGHTSVYWYQQALGLGLQFLLWYDEGEERNRGNFPPRFSGRQFPNYSSELNVNALELEDSALYLCASSFRDTLNTEAFFGQGTRLTVV.

The DNA of the CDR3 is TGTGCCAGCAGAACCGGGACAGTGAGTACAGATACGCAGTATTTT. Translation gives CASRTGTVSTDTQYF. The chain carries TRBV6-6 and TRBJ2-3, with 7 nucleotides matching TRBD1. Trimming took 6 bases from V and 3 from J; bases not matched to a gene: 9. This CDR3 is built from 15 residues. CDR1 is MNHNY and CDR2 is SVGAGI in the germline V gene (reference sequence).

The rearrangement links TRBV20-1 to TRBJ1-1; D is ambiguous. This CDR3 is built from 10 residues. Trimming removed 3 bases from V and 8 bases from J, with 7 bases in between. Germline V gene lookup returns CDR1 DFQATT and CDR2 SNEGSKA (reference sequence). The CDR3 DNA reads as TGCAGTGCTAGTCGAGGGGAAGCTTTCTTT. Amino acids: CSASRGEAFF.

The V call is TRBV14, the J call TRBJ2-1, with TRBD2 matching over 9 bases. The V and J ends lost 0 bases and 7 bases, in that order; junction bases with no gene match: 22. CDR1 and CDR2 from the germline V gene are SGHDN and FVKESK. This CDR3 comprises 21 residues. The CDR3 bases are TGTGCCAGCAGCCAAGATCTTGTCCGAGCGGGAGGTACACTTATTTATAATGAGCAGTTCTTC. This translates into CASSQDLVRAGGTLIYNEQFF.

The V and J genes are TRBV5-1 and TRBJ1-2; 9 bases align to TRBD1. The CDR3 has 19 amino acids. Germline trimming cut 2 bases from V and 2 bases from J; bases unmatched to any gene: 16. Germline V gene lookup returns CDR1 SGHRS and CDR2 YFSETQ. In nucleotides, the CDR3 is TGCGCCAGCAGCTTTAGGTCGATCTCACAGGGGGCAGGGAACTATGGCTACACCTTC. Its translation: CASSFRSISQGAGNYGYTF. Complete variable domain (other parts from reference TRBV5-1 and TRBJ1-2): KAGVTQTPRYLIKTRGQQVTLSCSPISGHRSVSWYQQTPGQGLQFLFEYFSETQRNKGNFPGRFSGRQFSNSRSEMNVSTLELGDSALYLCASSFRSISQGAGNYGYTFGSGTRLTVV.

This chain joins TRBV7-9 and TRBJ2-1; D is unresolved. The V end was cut by 3 bases, the J end by 7 bases, with 7 bases between. The germline CDR1 and CDR2 sequences are SEHNR and FQNEAQ (reference sequence). The CDR3 has 12 residues. The CDR3 region is CASSLYPNEQFF. The CDR3 nucleotides are TGTGCCAGCAGCTTGTATCCTAATGAGCAGTTCTTC.

The rearrangement links TRBV7-9 to TRBJ2-7; D is ambiguous. The germline V gene has CDR1 SEHNR and CDR2 FQNEAQ (reference sequence). Trimming took off 5 bases at V and 4 bases at J, with 9 bases between the two ends. The CDR3 consists of 12 residues. CDR3 sequence: CASSPNPYEQYF. The CDR3 DNA is TGTGCCAGCAGCCCTAATCCGTACGAGCAGTACTTC.

V gene TRBV14 combines with J gene TRBJ1-4; TRBD1 matches at 9 bases. CDR1 is SGHDN, CDR2 FVKESK, per germline. The CDR3 extends over 15 amino acids. The V and J ends lost 1 base and 5 bases, in that order; junction bases with no gene match: 2. The DNA of the CDR3 is TGTGCCAGCAGCCAAGTCGGGACAGGGAATGAAAAACTGTTTTTT. Translated, it gives CASSQVGTGNEKLFF. Full variable domain (outside the CDR3, taken from reference TRBV14 and TRBJ1-4): EAGVTQFPSHSVIEKGQTVTLRCDPISGHDNLYWYRRVMGKEIKFLLHFVKESKQDESGMPNNRFLAERTGGTYSTLKVQPAELEDSGVYFCASSQVGTGNEKLFFGSGTQLSVL.

The chain is built from TRBV7-8 and TRBJ1-5; D might be TRBD1 (5 bases). V was cut by 2 bases and J by 9 bases, with 29 bases left in between. The CDR3 has 19 residues. Germline CDR1 SGHVS, CDR2 FQNEAQ. The CDR3 region is CASSLTPGLAERSLRPQHF. The CDR3 nucleotides read TGTGCCAGCAGCTTAACTCCAGGGTTAGCAGAACGGTCCCTTAGGCCCCAGCATTTT.

The rearrangement links TRBV5-1 to TRBJ2-5; TRBD1 matches at 11 bases. Per germline, CDR1 SGHRS and CDR2 YFSETQ. With 4 bases clipped from V and 4 bases from J, the junction kept 6 bases outside the gene matches. This CDR3 has 15 amino acids. CDR3 in amino acids: CASSLLGQGVETQYF. The CDR3 DNA follows: TGCGCCAGCAGCCTCCTGGGACAGGGGGTAGAGACCCAGTACTTC.

In this sample, this clone turned up once. The V and J genes are TRBV7-2 and TRBJ2-7; the match to TRBD1 covers 9 bases. CDR3 size: 15 residues. V was clipped by 5 bases and J by 3 bases; unmatched bases: 8. From germline, CDR1 is SGHTA and CDR2 FQGNSA. The CDR3 sequence: CASSLLGQGFYEQYF. As DNA, the CDR3 is TGTGCCAGCAGCCTACTGGGACAGGGCTTCTACGAGCAGTACTTC.

The table lists this clone with a count of one. The chain carries TRBV27 and TRBJ1-2; 10 bases are shared with TRBD1. The J segment lost 8 bases and the V segment lost 5 bases, leaving 20 bases of the junction unmatched. The CDR3 consists of 18 residues. CDR1 is MNHEY and CDR2 is SMNVEV in the germline V gene (reference sequence). CDR3 sequence: CASSHLPDRGQRGEGYTF. Here the CDR3 DNA reads TGTGCCAGCAGTCACCTCCCCGACAGGGGGCAGAGGGGTGAAGGCTACACCTTC.

The count of this clone is one. The sample carries other DNA sequences with the same CDR3. V and J are TRBV6-5 and TRBJ1-2; weak D call: TRBD1 (6 bases). The CDR3 totals 14 residues. V was cut by 5 bases and J by 2 bases, with 12 bases left in between. Germline CDR1 is MNHEY and CDR2 is SVGAGI. This CDR3 is CASSPDSWNYGYTF. CDR3 bases: TGTGCCAGCAGTCCGGACAGCTGGAACTATGGCTACACCTTC.

The J gene is TRBJ2-5, the V gene TRBV9; the D gene is possibly TRBD1 (5 bases). Germline V CDR1 and CDR2: SGDLS, YYNGEE. V lost 3 bases and J lost 5, with 14 bases in between. CDR3 size: 14 residues. CDR3 region: CASSEGPSVETQYF. The CDR3 DNA follows: TGTGCCAGCAGCGAGGGGCCCTCCGTGGAGACCCAGTACTTC.

This clone was seen a single time. The chain is built from TRBV11-2 and TRBJ2-7; TRBD1 might be the D (5 bases). Trimming pared 5 bases from V and 2 bases from J, leaving 10 bases between. The CDR3 length is 13 residues. Germline CDR1 SGHAT, CDR2 FQNNGV. CDR3 amino acids: CASSQRGPYEQYF. The CDR3 DNA reads TGTGCCAGCAGCCAAAGGGGCCCCTACGAGCAGTACTTC.

V and J are TRBV6-5 and TRBJ2-7; 9 bases map to TRBD2. This CDR3 region has 15 residues. Germline V lookup: CDR1 MNHEY, CDR2 SVGAGI. Trimming cost V 6 bases and J 4 bases; bases outside gene matches: 10. In DNA, the CDR3 is TGTGCCAGCAGCCACCTTAGCGGGAGAGCGTACGAGCAGTACTTC. Encoded protein: CASSHLSGRAYEQYF.

CDR3 loop: CARAGPSGRTGELFF. DNA for the CDR3: TGTGCCAGGGCCGGGCCATCGGGAAGGACCGGGGAGCTGTTTTTT. The chain combines TRBV2 with TRBJ2-2; perhaps TRBD2 as D (5 bases). Germline assignment: CDR1 SNHLY and CDR2 FYNNEI. Deletions cut 9 bases from V and 5 bases from J, with 19 bases between. CDR3 length: 15 residues.

The chain joins TRBV23-1 to TRBJ2-7; possible D gene TRBD2, 6 bases. TRBV23-1 is an open reading frame whose function is uncertain. Trimming removed 4 bases at V and 0 bases at J, with 22 bases between. This CDR3 has 18 residues. This CDR3 reads CASSPLRGIREDSYEQYF. The CDR3 bases are TGCGCCAGCAGTCCGCTCCGCGGGATCCGGGAAGACTCCTACGAGCAGTACTTC.

This rearrangement joins TRBV7-9 to TRBJ1-3; unclear D gene. This CDR3 has 13 amino acids. CDR1 and CDR2 (germline): SEHNR, FQNEAQ (reference sequence). V dropped 2 bases and J dropped 8 bases, with 10 bases sitting between them. The DNA of the CDR3 is TGTGCCAGCAGCTTAAATCCCCGGGACACCATATATTTT. Translated: CASSLNPRDTIYF.

This chain uses TRBV6-5 with TRBJ2-7; perhaps TRBD1 as D (6 bases). V lost 4 bases, J lost 1 base, and 11 bases lay in between. Per germline, CDR1 MNHEY and CDR2 SVGAGI. This CDR3 has 14 residues. The CDR3: CASSSRDTSYEQYF. In DNA form, the CDR3 reads TGTGCCAGCAGTTCCCGGGACACTTCCTACGAGCAGTACTTC.

This rearrangement joins TRBV6-5 to TRBJ2-7; TRBD2 matches 9 bases. Looked up from germline, CDR1 is MNHEY and CDR2 is SVGAGI. This CDR3 has 15 amino acids. The ends lost 8 bases at V and 1 base at J; junction bases unmatched: 9. The CDR3, as DNA: TGTGCCAGCTCGGAAGGACTAGCGTTATCCTACGAGCAGTACTTC. Translation: CASSEGLALSYEQYF.

The chain joins TRBV9 to TRBJ1-2; 9 bases fit TRBD1. The CDR3 covers 14 residues. Germline CDR1 reads SGDLS; CDR2 reads YYNGEE. The V and J ends lost 5 bases and 8 bases, in that order; junction bases with no gene match: 10. The CDR3 DNA sequence: TGTGCCAGCAGGGCAACCGGGACAGGGCTAGGCTACACCTTC. Translated, it gives CASRATGTGLGYTF. Full variable domain (remainder filled in from reference TRBV9 and TRBJ1-2): DSGVTQTPKHLITATGQRVTLRCSPRSGDLSVYWYQQSLDQGLQFLIQYYNGEERAKGNILERFSAQQFPDLHSELNLSSLELGDSALYFCASRATGTGLGYTFGSGTRLTVV.

The table lists this clone with a count of one. The rearrangement uses TRBV5-1 and TRBJ2-7; D is possibly TRBD2 (6 bases). Trimming removed 3 bases at V and 3 bases at J, with 7 bases between. Germline V gives CDR1 SGHRS, CDR2 YFSETQ. This CDR3 is 12 amino acids long. DNA of the CDR3: TGCGCCAGCAGCTGGGACTTCTACGAGCAGTACTTC. Residues: CASSWDFYEQYF.

V is TRBV30 and J is TRBJ1-3, with D unclear. The better agreement between TRBJ2-2 and the DNA end casts doubt on the J call. The CDR3 runs to 15 residues. The germline V gene encodes CDR1 GTSNPN and CDR2 SVGIG (reference sequence). For the CDR3, the DNA is TGTGCCTGGAGTGTTTTGCAGGTCAACACCGGGGAGCTGTTTTTT. Protein: CAWSVLQVNTGELFF.

The chain has TRBV27 and TRBJ1-5; the D gene is possibly TRBD1 (5 bases). Trimming took 8 bases from V and 5 from J, leaving 16 bases between them. Germline lookup yields CDR1 MNHEY and CDR2 SMNVEV (reference sequence). The CDR3 spans 14 residues. CDR3 sequence: CASGRTGEHQPQHF. CDR3 bases: TGTGCCAGCGGCCGTACGGGGGAACATCAGCCCCAGCATTTT.

This chain uses TRBV7-2 with TRBJ2-7, with 10 bases fitting TRBD2. Germline CDR1 reads SGHTA; CDR2 reads FQGNSA. This CDR3 region has 13 residues. With V trimmed by 6 bases and J by 3 bases, 2 bases remained unmatched. CDR3 sequence reads: CASRLAGSYEQYF. As DNA, the CDR3 is TGTGCCAGCAGACTAGCGGGGAGCTACGAGCAGTACTTC.

This chain uses TRBV30 with TRBJ2-5; TRBD1 aligns across 9 bases. CDR1 GTSNPN and CDR2 SVGIG come from the germline V gene (reference sequence). The CDR3 is 15 amino acids. The junction had 7 bases not matched to a gene; V was cut back by 3 bases and J by 2 bases. Here the CDR3 DNA reads TGTGCCTGGAGCGGGACAGGGAAGGGACAAGAGACCCAGTACTTC. Protein: CAWSGTGKGQETQYF.

V is TRBV6-6 and J is TRBJ1-4; perhaps TRBD1 as D (6 bases). Germline assignment: CDR1 MNHNY and CDR2 SVGAGI (reference sequence). Trimming removed 0 bases at V and 4 bases at J, with 9 bases between. The CDR3 is 15 residues long. Here the CDR3 reads CASSYSDSFNEKLFF. CDR3 coding DNA: TGTGCCAGCAGTTACTCGGACAGTTTTAATGAAAAACTGTTTTTT.

The rearrangement links TRBV14 to TRBJ1-3; D ambiguous. The V end was cut by 1 base, the J end by 0 bases, with 7 bases between. The V gene's germline CDR1 is SGHDN and CDR2 FVKESK. There are 15 residues in the CDR3. In nucleotides, the CDR3 is TGTGCCAGCAGCCAAGTTCACATCTCTGGAAACACCATATATTTT. Amino acids: CASSQVHISGNTIYF.